The entry below gives a single T cell receptor (beta chain) sequence along with its context. What it binds is unknown. The CDR3 is 12 residues long. CDR1 is SEHNR and CDR2 is FQNEAQ in the germline V gene (reference sequence). Trimming took off 5 bases at V and 7 bases at J, with 11 bases between the two ends. The data were obtained in a study of CD8+CD57+ T cells in acquired aplastic anemia. Looking at the study overall: Sorted CD4+ plus CD8+ cells gave DNA averaging approximately 3.2 ug. Healthy donors yielded around 11 million CD4+ cell reads on average.

Study outcomes and limitations: No significant difference in CD8+ Simpson's diversity was found between patients and controls. A set of 25 to 35 CD8+ CDR3 sequences was shared between patients and controls, and these sequences appeared highly expressed in patients.

Genomic DNA was employed as the template in profiling TCR beta VDJ and CDR3. TCRdb fed the reads into MiXCR, producing one record per CDR3 protein. The table lists some 130,000 distinct CDR3 sequences, roughly 40% of them singletons. The sample was sorted CD4+, CD8+, or CD8+CD57+ T cells (not recorded which) from PBMCs. The genes are TRBV7-9 and TRBJ1-1; no definite D call. The sequence came from a human donor in good health, serving as a control. Written as DNA, the CDR3 is TGTGCCAGCAGCGGGAGTAGGGATGAAGCTTTCTTT. Translated, it gives CASSGSRDEAFF.